A selection of T cell receptor beta chains follows, all from one sample in a study of CD8 T cells in Susac syndrome. TCRdb reprocessed the immunoSEQ multiplex PCR reads with MiXCR, giving one entry per CDR3 protein. In the table there are some 300,000 distinct CDR3 sequences, approximately 89% of which are singletons. Sequenced: CD8+ T cells from PBMCs. These receptor sequences come from a human donor with multiple sclerosis. CDR3s include the opening cysteine and the closing phenylalanine or tryptophan. The D gene is left open where the match is weak. Expanded clones are given a class, and other clones once, few, many or no size at all.

-,TRBV20-1,TRBJ2-7,TRBD2,TGCAGTGCTAGAGTGGGGTACGCGGGAGTGCGGTACGAGCAGTACTTC,CSARVGYAGVRYEQYF
-,TRBV19,TRBJ1-1,TRBD1,TGTGCCAGTAGTGGGACAGGACTACTCACTGAAGCTTTCTTT,CASSGTGLLTEAFF
-,TRBV12-3/TRBV12-4,TRBJ1-5,TRBD1,TGTGCCAGCAGGACAGGGGGACCCCATCAGCCCCAGCATTTT,CASRTGGPHQPQHF
-,TRBV30,TRBJ2-3,TRBD2,TGTGCCTGGAGCCTGGGACTAGCGGGAGCAGATACGCAGTATTTT,CAWSLGLAGADTQYF
-,TRBV27,TRBJ2-7,-,TGTGCCAGCAGTCCCGCTGGGCCCAGGATCGGGGAGCAGTACTTC,CASSPAGPRIGEQYF
-,TRBV20-1,TRBJ2-7,TRBD2,TGCAGTGCTAGAGTACCGGGACTAGATAAGGGTGAGCAGTACTTC,CSARVPGLDKGEQYF
-,TRBV9,TRBJ2-3,-,TGTGCCAGCAGCGTAGGCGGAGGGGAGGCAGATACGCAGTATTTT,CASSVGGGEADTQYF
-,TRBV4-3,TRBJ2-7,-,TGCGCCAGCAGCCAAGAAGCGACCTGGACAGATTCCTACGAGCAGTACTTC,CASSQEATWTDSYEQYF
-,TRBV7-2,TRBJ1-1,-,TGTGCCAGCAGCCCCGTCACGGGGGCTGGCACTGAAGCTTTCTTT,CASSPVTGAGTEAFF
-,TRBV4-1,TRBJ2-7,TRBD1,TGCGCCAGCAGCCAAGGTGCAGGGGGTTTTAACGAGCAGTACTTC,CASSQGAGGFNEQYF
-,TRBV10-3,TRBJ2-3,-,TGTGCCATCAGTGAGGGCCGGGGGGCCGTAGATACGCAGTATTTT,CAISEGRGAVDTQYF
-,TRBV10-3,TRBJ1-3,-,TGTGCCATCAGTCCTGTGGGGTCCTCTGGAAACACCATATATTTT,CAISPVGSSGNTIYF
few,TRBV27,TRBJ2-7,TRBD2,TGTGCCAGCAGTTTAATCCTCGCGGGGGGTCGGAGCGAGCAGTACTTC,CASSLILAGGRSEQYF
-,TRBV19,TRBJ1-5,TRBD1,TGTGCCAGTAGTATATTGGGACAGAAAAATCAGCCCCAGCATTTT,CASSILGQKNQPQHF
-,TRBV4-3,TRBJ1-4,TRBD1,TGCGCCAGCAGCCAAGATTGGGGACAGAGTAATGAAAAACTGTTTTTT,CASSQDWGQSNEKLFF
once,TRBV12-3/TRBV12-4,TRBJ2-4,-,TGTGCCAGCAGCCTGGGATCCCAGGGGAACATTCAGTACTTC,CASSLGSQGNIQYF
-,TRBV15,TRBJ1-2,TRBD1,TGTGCCACCAGCAGAGAGGGGGGACCAGGGGGTGAAGGCTACACCTTC,CATSREGGPGGEGYTF
-,TRBV9,TRBJ2-3,TRBD2,TGTGCCAGCAGCGTCCCACTAGCGGGAGGCCCAACTAGCACAGATACGCAGTATTTT,CASSVPLAGGPTSTDTQYF
-,TRBV29-1,TRBJ2-5,TRBD2,TGCAGCGTTGAAGATGTACTAGCGGGAGCGTGGGAGACCCAGTACTTC,CSVEDVLAGAWETQYF
-,TRBV6-1,TRBJ2-7,TRBD1,TGTGCCAGCAGCCCTGGGACAGGGCTCGAGCAGTACTTC,CASSPGTGLEQYF
few,TRBV4-3,TRBJ2-1,-,TGCGCCAGCAGCCAAGATTGGCCTAGCAGTTACAATGAGCAGTTCTTC,CASSQDWPSSYNEQFF
-,TRBV7-9,TRBJ2-1,-,TGTGCCAGCAGCTTAGGGACGGTAGGGCACAATGAGCAGTTCTTC,CASSLGTVGHNEQFF
-,TRBV6-2/TRBV6-3,TRBJ1-2,-,TGTGCCAGCAGTTACAGCAGGTGGACTAACTATGGCTACACCTTC,CASSYSRWTNYGYTF
-,TRBV12-3/TRBV12-4,TRBJ2-5,-,TGTGCCAGCAGCCCCTCGGGTCACCAAGAGACCCAGTACTTC,CASSPSGHQETQYF
-,TRBV30,TRBJ2-3,-,TGTGCCTGGAGTGTAGGAGCGTCTCCCCACACAGATACGCAGTATTTT,CAWSVGASPHTDTQYF
-,TRBV30,TRBJ1-1,-,TGTGCCTGGAGTTGGGAGACCACTGAAGCTTTCTTT,CAWSWETTEAFF
-,TRBV5-1,TRBJ1-6,-,TGCGCCACCGCCGTAGGAGCTGATTCACCCCTCCACTTT,CATAVGADSPLHF
-,TRBV24-1,TRBJ2-2,-,TGTGCCACCAGTGATCCTAGGCCCGGGGAGCTGTTTTTT,CATSDPRPGELFF
-,TRBV28,TRBJ1-2,-,TGTGCCAGCAGTCCCCTTGGCGGCTACACCTTC,CASSPLGGYTF
-,TRBV6-2/TRBV6-3,TRBJ2-7,TRBD1,TGTGCCAGCAGTAAAGGGACAGGGAAGGGCTACGAGCAGTACTTC,CASSKGTGKGYEQYF
-,TRBV3-1,TRBJ2-3,TRBD2,TGTGCCAGCAGCCCTCCGGGGGGGCCAACAGATACGCAGTATTTT,CASSPPGGPTDTQYF
-,TRBV6-5,TRBJ2-1,-,TGTGCCAGCAGTTACCAGCAGGGGGGTTCTGAGCAGTTCTTC,CASSYQQGGSEQFF
-,TRBV7-9,TRBJ2-2,-,TGTGCCAGCAGCCCAGTGGAAATCACCGGGGAGCTGTTTTTT,CASSPVEITGELFF
-,TRBV6-2/TRBV6-3,TRBJ2-2,-,TGTGCCAGCAGTTATCGTCTGGAGAACACCGGGGAGCTGTTTTTT,CASSYRLENTGELFF
-,TRBV12-3/TRBV12-4,TRBJ1-4,-,TGTGCCAGCAATCAGGACGGGACACGGACTAATGAAAAACTGTTTTTT,CASNQDGTRTNEKLFF
-,TRBV7-2,TRBJ2-5,-,TGTGCCAGCAGCTTAGTGACAGGGACCCAGTACTTC,CASSLVTGTQYF
-,TRBV3-1,TRBJ2-1,TRBD2,TGTGCCAGCAGCAACCTAGGGAGCGGGGGGCCCAATGAGCAGTTCTTC,CASSNLGSGGPNEQFF
-,TRBV4-3,TRBJ2-3,TRBD2,TGCGCCAGCAGCCAAGGTCCGGCTAGCGGGGGACCTAGCACAGATACGCAGTATTTT,CASSQGPASGGPSTDTQYF
-,TRBV6-5,TRBJ2-2,-,TGTGCCAGCGCGTGGCAGGCGTGGGGCACCGGGGAGCTGTTTTTT,CASAWQAWGTGELFF
-,TRBV9,TRBJ2-1,-,TGTGCCAGCAGCGCCCCCGGACTGGCCTACAATGAGCAGTTCTTC,CASSAPGLAYNEQFF
-,TRBV9,TRBJ2-1,TRBD2,TGTGCCAGCAGCGCTAGCGGGAGCCTTGGGCAGTTCTTC,CASSASGSLGQFF
-,TRBV5-6,TRBJ1-2,-,TGTGCCAGCAGCTTGGAGGAACAAATACCTATGTATGGCTACACCTTC,CASSLEEQIPMYGYTF
-,TRBV11-2,TRBJ2-5,TRBD2,TGTGCCAGCAGCGCCGAACTAGCGAGACAAGAGACCCAGTACTTC,CASSAELARQETQYF
-,TRBV29-1,TRBJ2-7,-,TGCAGCGTTGAACCTGCCGATGGACGAACCTCCTACGAGCAGTACTTC,CSVEPADGRTSYEQYF
-,TRBV4-3,TRBJ1-5,TRBD1,TGCGCCAGCAGCCTCGACAGGGCTCAGCCCCAGCATTTT,CASSLDRAQPQHF
-,TRBV12-3/TRBV12-4,TRBJ2-7,TRBD1,TGTGCCAGCAGTGCCCCCCCCGGACAGGAAACGAGCTCCTACGAGCAGTACTTC,CASSAPPGQETSSYEQYF
-,TRBV5-1,TRBJ2-7,TRBD1,TGCGCCAGCCGATCTGGGACAGGGGTTAGCGAGCAGTACTTC,CASRSGTGVSEQYF
-,TRBV28,TRBJ1-2,-,TGTGCCAGCAGGGCCCCGGACAGACTTAACTATGGCTACACCTTC,CASRAPDRLNYGYTF
-,TRBV29-1,TRBJ2-6,-,TGCAGCGTTGAAGATATCCCACAGGGTCTAGACTCTGGGGCCAACGTCCTGACTTTC,CSVEDIPQGLDSGANVLTF
-,TRBV13,TRBJ1-5,-,TGTGCCAGCAGCTTAGGCCAACAGGGCGGTCAGCCCCAGCATTTT,CASSLGQQGGQPQHF
few,TRBV20-1,TRBJ2-7,-,TGCAGTGCTAGAGTCCACACGGGACCCTCTTACGAGCAGTACTTC,CSARVHTGPSYEQYF
once,TRBV5-8,TRBJ2-3,-,TGTGCCAGCAGCCCGGTCGGGGAGCCGTGGGGAGGGCAGTATTTT,CASSPVGEPWGGQYF
-,TRBV29-1,TRBJ2-1,-,TGCAGCGTGACCCCCCTTGGGGGCGGGCATGAGCAGTTCTTC,CSVTPLGGGHEQFF
-,TRBV29-1,TRBJ2-7,TRBD1,TGCAGCGCTGGGACAGCCCTCTACGAGCAGTACTTC,CSAGTALYEQYF
-,TRBV19,TRBJ2-1,TRBD2,TGTGCCAGTATGACACGCGGGGGACCAGAGAGCAATGAGCAGTTCTTC,CASMTRGGPESNEQFF